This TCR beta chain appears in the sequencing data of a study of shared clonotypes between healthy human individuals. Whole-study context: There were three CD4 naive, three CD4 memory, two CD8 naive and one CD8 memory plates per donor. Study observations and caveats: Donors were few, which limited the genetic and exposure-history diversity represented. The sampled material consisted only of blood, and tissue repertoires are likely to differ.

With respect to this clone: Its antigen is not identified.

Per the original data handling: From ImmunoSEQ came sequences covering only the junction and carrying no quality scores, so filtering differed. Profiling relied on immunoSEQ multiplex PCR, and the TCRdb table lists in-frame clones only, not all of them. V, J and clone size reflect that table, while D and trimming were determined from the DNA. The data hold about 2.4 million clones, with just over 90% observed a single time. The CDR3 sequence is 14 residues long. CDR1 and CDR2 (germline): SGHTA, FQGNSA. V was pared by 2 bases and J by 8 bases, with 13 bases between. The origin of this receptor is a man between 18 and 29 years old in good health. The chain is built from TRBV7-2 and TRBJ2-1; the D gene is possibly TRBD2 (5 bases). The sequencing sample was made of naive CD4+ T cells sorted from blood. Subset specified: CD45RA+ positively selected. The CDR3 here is CASSLRLQRDEQFF. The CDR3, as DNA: TGTGCCAGCAGCTTAAGGTTACAGAGGGATGAGCAGTTCTTC.